These 22 T cell receptor beta chains share one sample of origin, sequenced in a study of control samples from healthy donors and cancer patients (dated by TCRdb to about 2020). The library was produced with the immunoSEQ multiplex PCR assay. This immuneACCESS table, as held by TCRdb, lists in-frame sequences with V and J called but not all clones. Of the missing ones, under half trace to an unresolved V gene in checked studies; the others have no known cause. In all, the sample holds roughly 220,000 clones, and around 94% of those were seen once. About 1.6% of the sample goes to the ten largest clones. The sequenced sample consisted of blood. These receptor sequences come from a man aged 50 to 59 in good health.

This chain joins TRBV28 and TRBJ1-2; D remains ambiguous. The CDR3 runs 12 residues. CDR1 is MDHEN, CDR2 SYDVKM, per germline. Trimming removed 5 bases at V and 4 bases at J, with 8 bases between. CDR3 sequence reads: CASSRSGYGYTF. The CDR3 DNA is TGTGCCAGCAGTCGATCGGGCTATGGCTACACCTTC.

This rearrangement joins TRBV20-1 to TRBJ2-1; a possible D gene is TRBD2 (5 bases). V was shortened by 1 base and J by 7 bases, with 5 bases between the two germline ends. CDR3 length: 11 amino acids. The germline CDR1 and CDR2 sequences are DFQATT and SNEGSKA (reference sequence). The chain's CDR3 is CSARGGNEQFF. In DNA form, the CDR3 reads TGCAGTGCTAGAGGAGGGAATGAGCAGTTCTTC.

This sequence joins TRBV6-5 and TRBJ1-3; D perhaps matches TRBD1 (6 bases). Germline loops: CDR1 MNHEY, CDR2 SVGAGI. The CDR3 has 15 amino acids. Trimming stripped 5 bases from V and 0 bases from J, with 11 bases between. The CDR3 sequence is CASSPRTVSGNTIYF. DNA for the CDR3: TGTGCCAGCAGTCCTAGGACAGTCTCTGGAAACACCATATATTTT.

DNA of the CDR3: TGTGCCAGCAGCCAAGGGACAGGACTTAGCAATCAGCCCCAGCATTTT. Translation gives CASSQGTGLSNQPQHF. This chain joins TRBV7-2 and TRBJ1-5; 8 nucleotides match TRBD1. The length of the CDR3 is 16 residues. V was pared by 5 bases and J by 0 bases, with 6 bases of the junction left unmatched. Germline loops: CDR1 SGHTA, CDR2 FQGNSA. The full variable domain, in which reference TRBV7-2 and TRBJ1-5 provide the parts outside the CDR3, is GAGVSQSPSNKVTEKGKDVELRCDPISGHTALYWYRQSLGQGLEFLIYFQGNSAPDKSGLPSDRFSAERTGGSVSTLTIQRTQQEDSAVYLCASSQGTGLSNQPQHFGDGTRLSIL.

The CDR3: CASSVGGGTGETQHF. The CDR3 bases are TGTGCCAGCAGCGTAGGAGGCGGGACGGGGGAGACCCAGCATTTT. V gene TRBV9 combines with J gene TRBJ1-5, with D possibly being TRBD1 (5 bases). This CDR3 region has 15 residues. CDR1 is SGDLS and CDR2 is YYNGEE in the germline V gene. Trimming cost V 0 bases and J 11 bases, with 18 bases left between them.

This rearrangement joins TRBV6-5 to TRBJ2-3; D is undetermined. V was shortened by 4 bases and J by 6 bases, with 17 bases between the two germline ends. Germline CDR1 reads MNHEY; CDR2 reads SVGAGI. The CDR3 has 15 amino acids. The CDR3 DNA reads TGTGCCAGCAGTTCCTCAACCTATAGAAGTGATACGCAGTATTTT. Its protein product is CASSSSTYRSDTQYF.

The chain couples TRBV6-5 to TRBJ2-7; the D call may be TRBD1 or TRBD2 (6 bases each). Trimming pared 0 bases from V and 3 bases from J, leaving 9 bases between. Germline loops: CDR1 MNHEY, CDR2 SVGAGI. This CDR3 is built from 14 residues. CDR3 DNA sequence: TGTGCCAGCAGTTACTCGGAGGGGGGCTACGAGCAGTACTTC. Translation: CASSYSEGGYEQYF.

The chain joins TRBV5-1 to TRBJ1-1; 9 bases align to TRBD1. V lost 3 bases and J lost 6; bases outside the gene matches: 9. This CDR3 spans 15 amino acids. Germline V CDR1 and CDR2: SGHRS, YFSETQ. In nucleotides, the CDR3 is TGCGCCAGCAGCTCAATTCCGGGACAGGGCTCTGAAGCTTTCTTT. Protein product: CASSSIPGQGSEAFF.

V is TRBV5-6 and J is TRBJ1-2; TRBD1 might be the D (6 bases). This CDR3 contains 15 residues. V dropped 2 bases and J dropped 0 bases, with 11 bases sitting between them. Germline V gene data show CDR1 as SGHDT and CDR2 as YYEEEE. In DNA, the CDR3 is TGTGCCAGCAGCTTACGGGACACAGCTAACTATGGCTACACCTTC. It translates to CASSLRDTANYGYTF.

This rearrangement joins TRBV30 to TRBJ1-6; TRBD1 matches 10 bases. CDR1 is GTSNPN and CDR2 is SVGIG in the germline V gene (reference sequence). Trimming at V came to 8 bases and at J to 10 bases, leaving 8 bases not matched to a gene. CDR3 size: 13 residues. DNA of the CDR3: TGTGCCGCGGGGACAGGGGATCGGTCACCCCTCCACTTT. This codes for CAAGTGDRSPLHF.

The chain joins TRBV5-1 to TRBJ2-2, with D perhaps TRBD2 (6 bases). CDR3 size: 14 residues. Germline V gene sequence: CDR1 SGHRS, CDR2 YFSETQ. Trimming shortened V by 2 bases and J by 5 bases, and 10 bases separated the two germline ends. For the CDR3, the DNA is TGCGCCAGCAGCTTTGCGGGGACGACCGGGGAGCTGTTTTTT. Its translation: CASSFAGTTGELFF.

The V call is TRBV2, the J call TRBJ1-1; D uncertain. CDR3 size: 13 residues. In germline, CDR1 is SNHLY, CDR2 FYNNEI. V dropped 4 bases and J dropped 5 bases, with 11 bases sitting between them. The CDR3 DNA sequence: TGTGCCAGCAGTGTAAGTGAGGAGACTGAAGCTTTCTTT. It is translated as CASSVSEETEAFF.

The rearrangement uses TRBV4-2 and TRBJ2-3; D ambiguous. The CDR3 is made up of 14 amino acids. The germline V and J ends were trimmed by 0 bases and 0 bases, with 4 bases remaining between them. Germline V gives CDR1 LGHNA, CDR2 YNFKEQ. The CDR3 sequence is CASSQEPSTDTQYF. The CDR3 coding sequence is TGTGCCAGCAGCCAAGAGCCTAGCACAGATACGCAGTATTTT.

This clone has a handful of counts. The gene calls are TRBV28 and TRBJ1-5; 9 nucleotides match TRBD1. Trimming took 5 bases from V and 3 from J; bases not matched to a gene: 8. The CDR3 runs 16 residues. Looked up from germline, CDR1 is MDHEN and CDR2 is SYDVKM. The CDR3 DNA reads as TGTGCCAGCAGTCGACACAGGGGGCGGGACAATCAGCCCCAGCATTTT. Its protein is CASSRHRGRDNQPQHF.

The gene calls are TRBV15 and TRBJ2-1; TRBD1 matches at 8 bases. Germline V gene lookup returns CDR1 LNHNV and CDR2 YYDKDF (reference sequence). Trimming at V came to 3 bases and at J to 6 bases, leaving 13 bases not matched to a gene. This CDR3 spans 17 amino acids. The CDR3 nucleotides read TGTGCCACCAGCAGGAACAGGGGGGCTAGGAGAGGCAATGAGCAGTTCTTC. It encodes CATSRNRGARRGNEQFF.

The chain combines TRBV5-4 with TRBJ1-6, with D possibly being TRBD1 (5 bases). Germline V gene data show CDR1 as SGHNT and CDR2 as YYREEE (reference sequence). CDR3 length: 15 amino acids. Trimming removed 2 bases from V and 8 bases from J, with 14 bases in between. DNA of the CDR3: TGTGCCAGCAGCTTATCAGGGTCGGCCGATTCACCCCTCCACTTT. It encodes CASSLSGSADSPLHF.

V usage is TRBV5-5 and J usage is TRBJ2-1, with D maybe TRBD1 (5 bases). This CDR3 spans 14 amino acids. Trimming removed 3 bases from V and 2 bases from J, with 9 bases in between. CDR1 is SGHKS and CDR2 is YYEKEE in the germline V gene (reference sequence). The CDR3 DNA is TGTGCCAGCAGCTCAGGGTTAACCTACAATGAGCAGTTCTTC. It is translated as CASSSGLTYNEQFF.

This clone was observed a few times. The chain recombines TRBV4-1 with TRBJ2-2, with 10 bases identical to TRBD2. Germline V CDR1 and CDR2: MGHRA, YSYEKL. This CDR3 is built from 16 residues. J gave up 1 base and V 1 base, and 0 bases lay outside the gene matches. CDR3 bases: TGCGCCAGCAGCCAAGTAGCGGGGGGGAACACCGGGGAGCTGTTTTTT. It yields the protein CASSQVAGGNTGELFF.

As regards this clone: This sample includes further DNA sequences coding for the same CDR3. The chain is built from TRBV7-2 and TRBJ2-5; D not certain. CDR1 and CDR2 (germline): SGHTA, FQGNSA. Trimming stripped 1 base from V and 5 bases from J, with 8 bases between. The length of the CDR3 is 13 residues. CDR3 protein: CASSLGLRETQYF. In DNA, the CDR3 is TGTGCCAGCAGCTTAGGCTTAAGGGAGACCCAGTACTTC.

The V gene is TRBV5-1, the J gene TRBJ1-5, with TRBD1 matching 9 bases. Germline assignment: CDR1 SGHRS and CDR2 YFSETQ. CDR3 length: 16 amino acids. V trimming: 4 bases; J trimming: 3 bases; junction bases outside the gene matches: 8. Here the CDR3 reads CASSPGQGGLNQPQHF. CDR3 sequence (DNA): TGCGCCAGCAGCCCGGGACAGGGAGGACTCAATCAGCCCCAGCATTTT.

The V call is TRBV7-2, the J call TRBJ1-4; 8 bases are a match to TRBD1. V lost 5 bases, J lost 5 bases, and 7 bases stayed unmatched. The CDR3 contains 15 residues. Germline loops: CDR1 SGHTA, CDR2 FQGNSA. The CDR3 here is CASSPRTGRNEKLFF. DNA of the CDR3: TGTGCCAGCAGCCCGAGGACAGGGCGGAATGAAAAACTGTTTTTT.

This chain joins TRBV6-4 and TRBJ1-5, with TRBD1 matching 8 bases. The CDR3 totals 15 residues. Losses at the gene ends were 2 bases for V and 5 bases for J; bases not matched to a gene: 5. Germline V gene lookup returns CDR1 MRHNA and CDR2 SNTAGT. The CDR3 here is CASSDPTGGHQPQHF. The DNA for the CDR3 is TGTGCCAGCAGTGACCCTACAGGGGGTCATCAGCCCCAGCATTTT.